This TCR beta chain was captured in a study of identical twins. There are many counts of this clonotype. The V gene's germline CDR1 is SGHTA and CDR2 FQGNSA. The CDR3 extends over 14 amino acids. V was pared by 7 bases and J by 0 bases, with 11 bases between. A single record per CDR3 protein comes from TCRdb applying MiXCR to the 5' RACE reads. The sample carries 250,000 or so distinct CDR3 sequences, around 7% recorded once. The sample also formed part of further work on yellow fever vaccine responses in identical twins.

Sequencing used memory (CD45RO+) T cells sorted from blood. The clonotype originates from a woman in her late teens or twenties in good health. The chain links TRBV7-2 to TRBJ2-3; D uncertain. The CDR3 DNA reads as TGTGCCAGCAAAACTTTCCCTAGCACAGATACGCAGTATTTT. This sequence encodes CASKTFPSTDTQYF.